The clone carrying this T cell receptor (beta chain) was seen a few times. The antigen remains unidentified. The record originates from a study of T-cell memory formation after mild COVID-19. The wider study: The study found TCR clusters largely donor specific.

Trimming took off 0 bases at V and 4 bases at J, with 12 bases between the two ends. This CDR3 contains 15 residues. Germline V CDR1 and CDR2: LNHNV, YYDKDF (reference sequence). Overall study findings and caveats: Balance between CD4 and CD8 was seen in clones contracting day 15 to 85, and a CD4+ lean was seen in later expanders. Whether second-wave clones peaking at day 37 were SARS-CoV-2 specific went unconfirmed. Most CD4+ clones that shrank were in CM and EM, while CD8+ ones turned up in EMRA.

TCRdb re-derived calls from the 5' RACE reads in MiXCR, one entry per CDR3 protein. The repertoire has about 190,000 distinct CDR3 sequences, around 16% of them found once; the top ten carry 2% to 3%. The genes are TRBV15 and TRBJ2-5; D is unresolved. The receptor comes from an adult woman who had mild COVID-19 (a few samples of this study predate the infection). Cell type and time point are not known. Specimen: PBMCs or a T cell subset sorted from them (not recorded which). The CDR3 protein is CATSRDRIGLETQYF. CDR3 DNA: TGTGCCACCAGCAGAGATCGAATAGGGTTAGAGACCCAGTACTTC. Combining the CDR3 with reference TRBV15 and TRBJ2-5 gives the whole variable domain DAMVIQNPRYQVTQFGKPVTLSCSQTLNHNVMYWYQQKSSQAPKLLFHYYDKDFNNEADTPDNFQSRRPNTSFCFLDIRSPGLGDTAMYLCATSRDRIGLETQYFGPGTRLLVL.